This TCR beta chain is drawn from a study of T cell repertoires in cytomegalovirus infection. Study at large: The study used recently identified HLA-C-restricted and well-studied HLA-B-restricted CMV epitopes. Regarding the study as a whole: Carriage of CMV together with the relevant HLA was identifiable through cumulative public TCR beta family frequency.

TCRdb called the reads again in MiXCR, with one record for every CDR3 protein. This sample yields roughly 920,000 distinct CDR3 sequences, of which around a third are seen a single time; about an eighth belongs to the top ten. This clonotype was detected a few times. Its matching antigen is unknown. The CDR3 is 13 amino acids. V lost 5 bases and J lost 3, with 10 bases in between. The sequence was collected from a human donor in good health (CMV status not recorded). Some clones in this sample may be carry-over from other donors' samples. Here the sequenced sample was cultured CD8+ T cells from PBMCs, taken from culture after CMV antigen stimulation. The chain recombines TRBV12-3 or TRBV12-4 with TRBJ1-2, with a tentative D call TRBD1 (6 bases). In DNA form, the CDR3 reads TGTGCCAGCAGTAAGGACAGCCACTATGGCTACACCTTC. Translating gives CASSKDSHYGYTF.